This T cell receptor (beta chain) was recorded in a study of cytomegalovirus exposure and HLA in healthy donors. Overall study results and limits: About 180 TCR beta chains were listed as cytomegalovirus-associated. Researchers had no immune exposure information except CMV serostatus available. It was likely that a cluster of highly shared sequence variants was a sequencing artifact. With later analysis, a missense DCLRE1C variant became linked to TCR beta V- and J-gene trimming.

A remark on this clone: What it binds is unknown.

The primer mix had 60 Vbeta and 13 Jbeta primers. TCRdb's table, derived via immunoSEQ multiplex PCR, lists solely in-frame clones and lacks some. This sample yields under 130,000 clones, of which about 59% are seen a single time; 3.8% belongs to the top ten. Material: PBMCs. This receptor was taken from a man aged 25 to 45 in good health and CMV-seropositive.

CDR3: CASSPPFSGGTSDTQYF. CDR3 bases: TGTGCCAGCAGTCCCCCTTTTAGCGGGGGGACCTCAGATACGCAGTATTTT. The chain has TRBV27 and TRBJ2-3; TRBD2 matches at 10 bases. The CDR3 loop spans 17 amino acids. The V gene end was trimmed by 5 bases and the J gene end by 4 bases; junction bases not matched to a gene: 12. CDR1 and CDR2 (germline): MNHEY, SMNVEV (reference sequence).